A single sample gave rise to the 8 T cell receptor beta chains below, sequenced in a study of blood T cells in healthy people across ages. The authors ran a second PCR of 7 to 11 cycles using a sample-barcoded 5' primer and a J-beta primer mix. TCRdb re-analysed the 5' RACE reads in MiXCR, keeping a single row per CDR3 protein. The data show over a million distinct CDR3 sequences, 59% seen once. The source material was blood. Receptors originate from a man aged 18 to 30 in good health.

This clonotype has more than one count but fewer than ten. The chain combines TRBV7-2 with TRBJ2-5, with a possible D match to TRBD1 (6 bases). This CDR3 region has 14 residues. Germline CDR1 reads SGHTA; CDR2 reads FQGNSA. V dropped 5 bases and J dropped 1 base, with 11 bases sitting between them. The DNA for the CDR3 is TGTGCCAGCAGCCTTACAGGGATCCAAGAGACCCAGTACTTC. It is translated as CASSLTGIQETQYF. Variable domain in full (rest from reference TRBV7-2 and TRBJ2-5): GAGVSQSPSNKVTEKGKDVELRCDPISGHTALYWYRQSLGQGLEFLIYFQGNSAPDKSGLPSDRFSAERTGGSVSTLTIQRTQQEDSAVYLCASSLTGIQETQYFGPGTRLLVL.

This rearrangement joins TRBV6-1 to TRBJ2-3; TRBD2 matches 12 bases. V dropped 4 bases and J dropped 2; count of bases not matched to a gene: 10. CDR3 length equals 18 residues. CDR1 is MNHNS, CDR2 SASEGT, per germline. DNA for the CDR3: TGTGCCAGCAGTGGCCGACTAGCGGGAGTTGGGGACACAGATACGCAGTATTTT. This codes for CASSGRLAGVGDTDTQYF.

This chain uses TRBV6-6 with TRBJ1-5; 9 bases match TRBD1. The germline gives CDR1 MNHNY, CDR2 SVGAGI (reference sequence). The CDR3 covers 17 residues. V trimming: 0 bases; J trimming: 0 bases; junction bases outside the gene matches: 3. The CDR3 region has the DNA TGTGCCAGCAGTTACTCGTGGGACAGGGATAGCAATCAGCCCCAGCATTTT. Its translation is CASSYSWDRDSNQPQHF.

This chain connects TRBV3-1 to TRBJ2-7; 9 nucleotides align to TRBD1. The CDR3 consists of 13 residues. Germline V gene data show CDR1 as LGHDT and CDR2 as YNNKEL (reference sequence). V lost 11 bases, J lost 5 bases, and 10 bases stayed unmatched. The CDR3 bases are TGTGCCTCAAGAACAGGGGGCATCAACGAGCAGTACTTC. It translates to CASRTGGINEQYF.

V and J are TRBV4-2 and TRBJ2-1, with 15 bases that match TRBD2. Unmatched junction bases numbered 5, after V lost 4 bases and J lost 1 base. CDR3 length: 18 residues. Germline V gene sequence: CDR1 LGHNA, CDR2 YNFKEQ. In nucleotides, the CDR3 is TGTGCCAGCAGCCCCCGGACTAGCGGGGGGGGGTCCTACAATGAGCAGTTCTTC. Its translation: CASSPRTSGGGSYNEQFF.

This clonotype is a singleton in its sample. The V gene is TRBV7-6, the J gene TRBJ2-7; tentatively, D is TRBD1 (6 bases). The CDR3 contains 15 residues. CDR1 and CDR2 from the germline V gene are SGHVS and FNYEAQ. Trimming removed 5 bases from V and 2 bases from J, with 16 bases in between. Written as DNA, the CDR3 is TGTGCCAGCAGCCAATCAGGACAGTCAACCTACGAGCAGTACTTC. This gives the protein CASSQSGQSTYEQYF.

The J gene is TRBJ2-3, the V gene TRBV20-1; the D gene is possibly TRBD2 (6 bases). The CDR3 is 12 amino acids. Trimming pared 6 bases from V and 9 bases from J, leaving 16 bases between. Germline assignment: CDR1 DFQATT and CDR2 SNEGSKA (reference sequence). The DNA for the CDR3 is TGCAGTGCACGGGACTCTCCGGGGACGCAGTATTTT. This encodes CSARDSPGTQYF.

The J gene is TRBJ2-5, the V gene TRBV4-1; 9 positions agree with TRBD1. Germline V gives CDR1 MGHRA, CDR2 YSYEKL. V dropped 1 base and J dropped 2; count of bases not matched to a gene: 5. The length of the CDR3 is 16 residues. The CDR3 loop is CASSQVSGQGQETQYF. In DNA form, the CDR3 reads TGCGCCAGCAGCCAAGTCAGTGGACAGGGGCAAGAGACCCAGTACTTC.